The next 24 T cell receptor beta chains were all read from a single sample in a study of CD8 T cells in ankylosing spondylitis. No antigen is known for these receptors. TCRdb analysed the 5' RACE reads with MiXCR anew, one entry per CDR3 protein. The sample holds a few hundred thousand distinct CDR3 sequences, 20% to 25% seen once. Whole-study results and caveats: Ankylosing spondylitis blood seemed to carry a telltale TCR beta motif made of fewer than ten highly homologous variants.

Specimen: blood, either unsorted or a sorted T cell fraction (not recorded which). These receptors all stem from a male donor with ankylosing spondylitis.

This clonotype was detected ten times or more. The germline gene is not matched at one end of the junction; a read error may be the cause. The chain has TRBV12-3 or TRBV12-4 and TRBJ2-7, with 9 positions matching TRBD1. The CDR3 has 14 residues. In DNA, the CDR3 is TGCGCCAGCAGCCCCGGGACAGGGAACTACGAGCAGTACTTC. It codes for CASSPGTGNYEQYF.

CDR3: CATSRATSQETQYF. The CDR3 DNA follows: TGTGCCACCAGCAGAGCCACTAGCCAAGAGACCCAGTACTTC. The V and J genes are TRBV15 and TRBJ2-5; D is perhaps TRBD2 (5 bases). Trimming cost V 1 base and J 1 base, with 7 bases left between them. This CDR3 is 14 amino acids long. CDR1 and CDR2 (germline): LNHNV, YYDKDF (reference sequence).

In DNA, the CDR3 is TGTGCCACCAGGACTAGCGGGAGTCTGGAGACCCAGTACTTC. Protein: CATRTSGSLETQYF. V gene TRBV15 combines with J gene TRBJ2-5; TRBD2 agrees at 12 bases. Looked up from germline, CDR1 is LNHNV and CDR2 is YYDKDF (reference sequence). V trimming: 6 bases; J trimming: 5 bases; junction bases outside the gene matches: 4. The CDR3 consists of 14 residues.

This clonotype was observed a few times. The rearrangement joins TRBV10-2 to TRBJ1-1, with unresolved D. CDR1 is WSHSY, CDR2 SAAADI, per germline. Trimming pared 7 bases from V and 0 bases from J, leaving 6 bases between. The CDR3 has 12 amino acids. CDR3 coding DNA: TGCGCCAGCAAACTAATGAACACTGAAGCTTTCTTT. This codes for CASKLMNTEAFF.

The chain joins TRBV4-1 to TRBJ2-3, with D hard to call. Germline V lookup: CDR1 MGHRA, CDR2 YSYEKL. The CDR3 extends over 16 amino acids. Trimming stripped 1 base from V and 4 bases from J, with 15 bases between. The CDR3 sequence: CASSQGPRLRADTQYF. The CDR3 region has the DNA TGCGCCAGCAGCCAAGGACCCCGCCTACGGGCAGATACGCAGTATTTT.

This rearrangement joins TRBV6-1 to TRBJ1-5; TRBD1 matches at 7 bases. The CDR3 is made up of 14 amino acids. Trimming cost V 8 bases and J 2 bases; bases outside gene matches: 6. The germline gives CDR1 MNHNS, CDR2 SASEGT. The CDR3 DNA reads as TGTGCCAGCGAACAGGGGAGAGGCAATCAGCCCCAGCATTTT. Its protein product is CASEQGRGNQPQHF.

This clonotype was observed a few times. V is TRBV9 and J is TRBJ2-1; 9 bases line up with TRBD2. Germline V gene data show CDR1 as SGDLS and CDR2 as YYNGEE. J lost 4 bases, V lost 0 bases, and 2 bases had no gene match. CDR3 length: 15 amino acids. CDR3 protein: CASSVVLAGYNEQFF. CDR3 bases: TGTGCCAGCAGCGTAGTACTAGCGGGTTACAATGAGCAGTTCTTC. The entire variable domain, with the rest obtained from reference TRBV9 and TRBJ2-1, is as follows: DSGVTQTPKHLITATGQRVTLRCSPRSGDLSVYWYQQSLDQGLQFLIQYYNGEERAKGNILERFSAQQFPDLHSELNLSSLELGDSALYFCASSVVLAGYNEQFFGPGTRLTVL.

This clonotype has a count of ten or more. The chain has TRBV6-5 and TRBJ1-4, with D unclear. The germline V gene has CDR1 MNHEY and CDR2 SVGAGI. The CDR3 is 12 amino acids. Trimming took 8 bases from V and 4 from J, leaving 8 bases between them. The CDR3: CASCTSNEKLFF. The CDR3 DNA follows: TGTGCCAGCTGTACGAGTAATGAAAAACTGTTTTTT.

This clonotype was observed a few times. The CDR3 protein is CSAAETGNTIYF. DNA for the CDR3: TGCAGTGCTGCTGAGACTGGAAACACCATATATTTT. V is TRBV20-1 and J is TRBJ1-3; D gene uncertain. V was clipped by 5 bases and J by 2 bases, with 7 bases between them. Germline V gene sequence: CDR1 DFQATT, CDR2 SNEGSKA (reference sequence). CDR3 length: 12 amino acids.

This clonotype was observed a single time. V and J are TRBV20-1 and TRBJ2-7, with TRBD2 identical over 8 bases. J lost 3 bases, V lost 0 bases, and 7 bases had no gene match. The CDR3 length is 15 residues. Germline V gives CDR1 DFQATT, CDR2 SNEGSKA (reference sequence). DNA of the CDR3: TGCAGTGCTAGAGAGTGGGCGGGAGGTGGCTACGAGCAGTACTTC. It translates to CSAREWAGGGYEQYF.

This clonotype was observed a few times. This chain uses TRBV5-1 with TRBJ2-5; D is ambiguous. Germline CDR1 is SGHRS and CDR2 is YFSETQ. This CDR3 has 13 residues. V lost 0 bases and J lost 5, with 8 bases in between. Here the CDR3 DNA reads TGCGCCAGCAGCTTGGGGTCCGAGGAGACCCAGTACTTC. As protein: CASSLGSEETQYF. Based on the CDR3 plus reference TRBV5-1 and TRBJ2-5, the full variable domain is KAGVTQTPRYLIKTRGQQVTLSCSPISGHRSVSWYQQTPGQGLQFLFEYFSETQRNKGNFPGRFSGRQFSNSRSEMNVSTLELGDSALYLCASSLGSEETQYFGPGTRLLVL.

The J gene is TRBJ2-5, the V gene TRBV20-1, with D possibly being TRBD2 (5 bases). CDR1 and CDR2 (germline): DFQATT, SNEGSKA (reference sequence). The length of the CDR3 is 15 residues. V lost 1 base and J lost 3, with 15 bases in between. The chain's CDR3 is CSARAGIRWEETQYF. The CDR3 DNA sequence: TGCAGTGCTAGAGCGGGGATCCGGTGGGAAGAGACCCAGTACTTC.

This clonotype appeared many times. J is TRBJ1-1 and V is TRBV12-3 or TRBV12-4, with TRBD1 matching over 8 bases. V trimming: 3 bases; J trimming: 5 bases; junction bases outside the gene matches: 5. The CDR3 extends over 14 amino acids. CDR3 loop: CASSLRQGRTEAFF. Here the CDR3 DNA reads TGTGCCAGCAGTTTGAGACAGGGGAGGACTGAAGCTTTCTTT.

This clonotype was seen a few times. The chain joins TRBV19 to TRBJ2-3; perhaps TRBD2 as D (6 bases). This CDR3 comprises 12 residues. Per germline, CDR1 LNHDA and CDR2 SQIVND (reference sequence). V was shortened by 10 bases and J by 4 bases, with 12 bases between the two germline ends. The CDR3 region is CATRWGADTQYF. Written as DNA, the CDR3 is TGTGCCACCAGATGGGGGGCAGATACGCAGTATTTT.

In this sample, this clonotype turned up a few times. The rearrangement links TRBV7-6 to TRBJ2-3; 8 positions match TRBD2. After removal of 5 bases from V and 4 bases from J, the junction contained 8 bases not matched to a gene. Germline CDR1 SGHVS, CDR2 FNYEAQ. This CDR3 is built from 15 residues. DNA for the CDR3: TGTGCCAGCAGCCCTCGGACTAGCTCCCCAGATACGCAGTATTTT. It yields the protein CASSPRTSSPDTQYF.

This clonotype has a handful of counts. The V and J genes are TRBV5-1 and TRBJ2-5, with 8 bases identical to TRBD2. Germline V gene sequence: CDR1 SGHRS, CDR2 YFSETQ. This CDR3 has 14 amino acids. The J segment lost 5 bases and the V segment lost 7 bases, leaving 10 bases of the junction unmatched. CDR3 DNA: TGCGCCAGCTGCGAAGCGGGAGTACGGGAGACCCAGTACTTC. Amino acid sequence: CASCEAGVRETQYF.

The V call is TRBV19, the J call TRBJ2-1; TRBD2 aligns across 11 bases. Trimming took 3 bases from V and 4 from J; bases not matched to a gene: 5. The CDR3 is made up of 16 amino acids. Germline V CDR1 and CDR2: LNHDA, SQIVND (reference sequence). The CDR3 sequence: CASSMGVAGGYNEQFF. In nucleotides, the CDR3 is TGTGCCAGTAGTATGGGCGTAGCGGGAGGGTACAATGAGCAGTTCTTC.

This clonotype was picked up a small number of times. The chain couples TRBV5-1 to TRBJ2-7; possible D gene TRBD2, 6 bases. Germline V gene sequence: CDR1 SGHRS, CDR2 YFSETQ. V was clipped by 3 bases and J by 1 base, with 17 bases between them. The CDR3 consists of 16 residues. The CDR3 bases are TGCGCCAGCAGCTATAGCCGGGACTCCATTTCCTACGAGCAGTACTTC. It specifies CASSYSRDSISYEQYF.

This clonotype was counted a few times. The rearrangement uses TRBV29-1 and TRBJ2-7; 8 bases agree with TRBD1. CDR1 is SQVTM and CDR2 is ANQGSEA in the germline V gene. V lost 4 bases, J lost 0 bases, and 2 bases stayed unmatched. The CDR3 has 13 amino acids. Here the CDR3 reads CSVADRDSYEQYF. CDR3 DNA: TGCAGCGTTGCGGACAGGGACTCCTACGAGCAGTACTTC.

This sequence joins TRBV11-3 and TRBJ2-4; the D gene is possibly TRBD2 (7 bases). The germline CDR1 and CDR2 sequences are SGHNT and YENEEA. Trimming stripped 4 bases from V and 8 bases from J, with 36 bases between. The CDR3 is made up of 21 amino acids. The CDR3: CASSSDRPQIDMGGKSDIQYF. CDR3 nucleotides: TGTGCCAGCAGCTCGGACAGACCCCAAATCGACATGGGGGGGAAATCGGACATTCAGTACTTC. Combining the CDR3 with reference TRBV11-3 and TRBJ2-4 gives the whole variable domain EAGVVQSPRYKIIEKKQPVAFWCNPISGHNTLYWYLQNLGQGPELLIRYENEEAVDDSQLPKDRFSAERLKGVDSTLKIQPAELGDSAVYLCASSSDRPQIDMGGKSDIQYFGAGTRLSVL.

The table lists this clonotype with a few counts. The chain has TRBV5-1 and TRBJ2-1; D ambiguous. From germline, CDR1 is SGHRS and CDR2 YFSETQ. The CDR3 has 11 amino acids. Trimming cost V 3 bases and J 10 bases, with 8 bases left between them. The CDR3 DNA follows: TGCGCCAGCAGCTCACAAAACGAGCAGTTCTTC. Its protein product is CASSSQNEQFF.

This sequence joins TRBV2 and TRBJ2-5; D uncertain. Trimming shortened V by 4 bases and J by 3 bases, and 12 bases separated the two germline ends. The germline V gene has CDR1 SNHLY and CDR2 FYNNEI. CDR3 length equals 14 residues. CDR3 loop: CASSVNYRKETQYF. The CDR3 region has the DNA TGTGCCAGCAGTGTAAACTACAGAAAAGAGACCCAGTACTTC.

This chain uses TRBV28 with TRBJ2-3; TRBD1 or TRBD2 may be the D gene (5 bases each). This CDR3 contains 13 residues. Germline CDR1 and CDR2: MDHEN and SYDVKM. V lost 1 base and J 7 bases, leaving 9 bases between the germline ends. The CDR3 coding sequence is TGTGCCAGCAGTTTATCCGGGACGCATACGCAGTATTTT. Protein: CASSLSGTHTQYF.

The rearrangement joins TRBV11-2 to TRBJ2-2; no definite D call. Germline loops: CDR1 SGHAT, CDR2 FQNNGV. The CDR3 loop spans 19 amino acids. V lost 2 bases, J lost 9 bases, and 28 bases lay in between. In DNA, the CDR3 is TGTGCCAGCAGCTTACAAATAATGGGTCCTCTAGGGTCGCGCCGGGAGCTGTTTTTT. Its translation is CASSLQIMGPLGSRRELFF.